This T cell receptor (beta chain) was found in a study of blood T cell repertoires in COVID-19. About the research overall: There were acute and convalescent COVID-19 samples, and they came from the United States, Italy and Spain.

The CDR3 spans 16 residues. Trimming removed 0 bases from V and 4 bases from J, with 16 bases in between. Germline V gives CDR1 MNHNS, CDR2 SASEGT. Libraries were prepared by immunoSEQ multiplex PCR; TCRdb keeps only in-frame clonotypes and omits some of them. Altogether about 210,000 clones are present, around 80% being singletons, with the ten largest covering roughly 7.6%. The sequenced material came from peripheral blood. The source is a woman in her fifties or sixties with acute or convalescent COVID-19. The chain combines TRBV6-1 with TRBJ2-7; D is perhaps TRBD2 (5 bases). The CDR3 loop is CASSEAGSRGSYEQYF. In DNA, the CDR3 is TGTGCCAGCAGTGAAGCGGGCTCTCGGGGTTCGTACGAGCAGTACTTC.